This T cell receptor beta chain was captured in a study of blood T cell repertoires in COVID-19. Study-level background: Donors in the United States, Italy and Spain gave samples during acute or convalescent COVID-19. Sample material is recorded as cDNA or gDNA derived from T cells, B-cell-depleted T cells, or PBMCs.

Recruited during active infection, patients (from Seattle) were subsequently followed longitudinally. Per the original methods: Reference gene primer amplification gave nucleated cell count estimates. The repertoire was sequenced with immunoSEQ multiplex PCR; TCRdb's copy has only in-frame clones and lacks some. For V, J and clone size, that table is used; D and trimming come from the DNA. The sample holds roughly 190,000 clones, roughly 80% seen once. This clone was observed many times. The germline gives CDR1 SGHNT, CDR2 YYREEE (reference sequence). With V trimmed by 0 bases and J by 2 bases, 4 bases remained unmatched. The CDR3 runs 15 residues.

V is TRBV5-4 and J is TRBJ1-1; TRBD1 agrees at 7 bases. What was sequenced was peripheral blood. This clonotype originated in a woman in her 40s with COVID-19, enrolled during active disease. CDR3 DNA sequence: TGTGCCAGCAGCTTGGAACAGGGGCTCAACACTGAAGCTTTCTTT. This gives the protein CASSLEQGLNTEAFF. Drawing the rest from reference TRBV5-4 and TRBJ1-1, the complete variable domain is ETGVTQSPTHLIKTRGQQVTLRCSSQSGHNTVSWYQQALGQGPQFIFQYYREEENGRGNFPPRFSGLQFPNYSSELNVNALELDDSALYLCASSLEQGLNTEAFFGQGTRLTVV.